Shown below are 20 T cell receptor beta chains from a single sample sequenced in a study of T-cell reconstitution after alpha-beta-depleted transplantation in children (dated by TCRdb to 2016 to 2018). The sample's treatment or condition label, decoded: allogeneic hematopoietic cell transplantation with graft depleted of TCRalphabeta T cells and CD19 B cells. Library preparation used PCR. Reads for this sample came from an Illumina HiSeq 2500. TCR library preparation used molecular barcoding, with unique molecular identifiers applied to normalize quantification of the TCRbeta repertoire. The public reads were run again by TCRdb, first through fastp at Q25 and then through MiXCR, and only productive beta chains were kept. Each entry is one CDR3 protein sequence, shown with its most common DNA and genes. Recorded for this sample are over 400,000 distinct CDR3 sequences; approximately 41% of them occurred a single time. Clones ranked in the top ten supply 25% to 30% of the sample.

This material consisted of PBMCs, taken before TCRalphabeta/CD19-depleted stem cell transplant. Every receptor here comes from a girl aged 2 to 9 with aplastic anemia, due to receive a stem cell transplant.

This clonotype was observed a handful of times. V and J are TRBV3-1 and TRBJ1-1; no clear D gene. CDR1 and CDR2 (germline): LGHDT, YNNKEL (reference sequence). V lost 4 bases and J lost 4, with 10 bases in between. This CDR3 contains 13 residues. CDR3 DNA: TGTGCCAGCAGCCGAGGGTACGGCACTGAAGCTTTCTTT. It encodes CASSRGYGTEAFF.

The chain uses TRBV27 and TRBJ2-7, with 13 bases that match TRBD2. Trimming took 5 bases from V and 3 from J; bases not matched to a gene: 7. The CDR3 is made up of 16 amino acids. CDR1 is MNHEY, CDR2 SMNVEV, per germline (reference sequence). The CDR3 here is CASSAPGLAGVYEQYF. CDR3 DNA: TGTGCCAGCAGTGCACCAGGACTAGCGGGAGTCTACGAGCAGTACTTC.

This clonotype was detected a few times. The V call is TRBV12-3 or TRBV12-4, the J call TRBJ2-7; D possibly matches TRBD1 or TRBD2 (6 bases each). The CDR3 contains 15 residues. Trimming cost V 5 bases and J 5 bases, with 19 bases left between them. This CDR3 reads CASSRTGTSHHEQYF. The CDR3 region has the DNA TGTGCCAGCAGTCGAACAGGGACTTCTCACCACGAGCAGTACTTC.

In this sample, this clonotype turned up a few times. The chain joins TRBV4-2 to TRBJ2-3; no clear D gene. V lost 1 base and J lost 2, with 7 bases in between. This CDR3 contains 14 residues. Germline lookup yields CDR1 LGHNA and CDR2 YNFKEQ. Written as DNA, the CDR3 is TGTGCCAGCAGCCAAGGTCAGGCCACAGATACGCAGTATTTT. Translating gives CASSQGQATDTQYF.

The chain recombines TRBV6-6 with TRBJ2-1; perhaps TRBD2 as D (5 bases). Germline V gene data show CDR1 as MNHNY and CDR2 as SVGAGI (reference sequence). With 3 bases removed from V and 15 bases from J, the gap between germline ends came to 18 bases. The CDR3 totals 13 residues. CDR3 protein: CASSYVVKTGRFF. CDR3 nucleotides: TGTGCCAGCAGTTATGTAGTCAAAACTGGGAGGTTCTTC.

The rearrangement joins TRBV6-5 to TRBJ2-7; 12 positions agree with TRBD2. This CDR3 has 15 residues. Germline CDR1 MNHEY, CDR2 SVGAGI. The V gene end was trimmed by 0 bases and the J gene end by 5 bases; junction bases not matched to a gene: 2. CDR3 bases: TGTGCCAGCAGTTACTCAGCTAGCGGGGGGGACGAGCAGTACTTC. Protein sequence: CASSYSASGGDEQYF.

There are many counts of this clonotype. The chain uses TRBV5-1 and TRBJ2-7, with D maybe TRBD1 (5 bases). With 5 bases removed from V and 4 bases from J, the gap between germline ends came to 16 bases. CDR1 is SGHRS and CDR2 is YFSETQ in the germline V gene. The CDR3 is made up of 14 amino acids. DNA for the CDR3: TGCGCCAGCAGAGATCCAGGGTCGACGTACGAGCAGTACTTC. Residues: CASRDPGSTYEQYF.

The sample holds a few counts of this clonotype. The rearrangement joins TRBV20-1 to TRBJ2-4; 8 nucleotides agree with TRBD2. Trimming at V came to 3 bases and at J to 0 bases, leaving 7 bases not matched to a gene. CDR3 size: 16 residues. Per germline, CDR1 DFQATT and CDR2 SNEGSKA (reference sequence). The CDR3: CSARGLDPLAKNIQYF. The DNA for the CDR3 is TGCAGTGCTAGGGGACTAGATCCGTTAGCCAAAAACATTCAGTACTTC.

Ten or more counts support this clonotype. This rearrangement joins TRBV4-3 to TRBJ2-1, with 10 bases fitting TRBD2. This CDR3 region has 14 residues. V lost 6 bases to trimming and J lost 4 bases; unmatched junction nucleotides: 3. The germline V gene encodes CDR1 LGHNA and CDR2 YSLEER. CDR3 in amino acids: CASSPSGGYNEQFF. The DNA for the CDR3 is TGCGCCAGCAGTCCTAGCGGGGGTTACAATGAGCAGTTCTTC.

A single count supports this clonotype. CDR3 sequence reads: CASSLTIGPGAKNIQYF. The CDR3 DNA is TGTGCCAGCAGCCTGACAATCGGCCCCGGAGCCAAAAACATTCAGTACTTC. This chain connects TRBV7-3 to TRBJ2-4; unclear D gene. Between the trimmed V and J ends, which lost 5 bases and 0 bases, there was a span of 17 bases. CDR3 size: 17 residues. Germline V gene lookup returns CDR1 SGHTA and CDR2 FQGTGA.

V is TRBV3-1 and J is TRBJ2-7; no reliable D call. There are 12 residues in the CDR3. Germline CDR1 LGHDT, CDR2 YNNKEL (reference sequence). Deletions cut 5 bases from V and 7 bases from J, with 12 bases between. CDR3 nucleotides: TGTGCCAGCAGCTTACAGCATCGGGAGCAGTACTTC. It encodes CASSLQHREQYF.

The chain carries TRBV9 and TRBJ2-1; 9 positions match TRBD2. This CDR3 is 15 amino acids long. The germline CDR1 and CDR2 sequences are SGDLS and YYNGEE. J gave up 7 bases and V 2 bases, and 7 bases lay outside the gene matches. The CDR3 coding sequence is TGTGCCAGCAGCGTGGCGGGAGGGCCCTGGAATGAGCAGTTCTTC. Translating it yields CASSVAGGPWNEQFF.

This clonotype was recorded at least ten times. V gene TRBV28 combines with J gene TRBJ2-1, with a possible D match to TRBD1 (6 bases). Trimming removed 2 bases from V and 8 bases from J, with 16 bases in between. Germline-derived CDR1 and CDR2 are MDHEN and SYDVKM. The CDR3 length is 15 residues. In DNA, the CDR3 is TGTGCCAGCAGTTTAAGGTACAGGGTACACTATGAGCAGTTCTTC. This sequence encodes CASSLRYRVHYEQFF.

This clonotype was detected ten times or more. The CDR3 DNA reads TGTGCCAGCAGCCCGTCAGGCATGACTAATGAAAAACTGTTTTTT. Residues: CASSPSGMTNEKLFF. The V and J genes are TRBV5-5 and TRBJ1-4; D remains ambiguous. Germline-derived CDR1 and CDR2 are SGHKS and YYEKEE (reference sequence). The CDR3 covers 15 residues. V was clipped by 4 bases and J by 2 bases, with 12 bases between them.

This chain uses TRBV6-5 with TRBJ2-7; a weak D match, TRBD2 (7 bases). CDR3 length equals 15 residues. Germline V gene sequence: CDR1 MNHEY, CDR2 SVGAGI. With 2 bases removed from V and 3 bases from J, the gap between germline ends came to 14 bases. The CDR3 here is CASSYAGGGLYEQYF. CDR3 sequence (DNA): TGTGCCAGCAGTTACGCCGGCGGGGGCCTCTACGAGCAGTACTTC.

This clonotype appeared many times. The CDR3 sequence: CASRGPGTGSTDTQYF. The DNA of the CDR3 is TGTGCCAGCAGGGGCCCCGGGACAGGAAGCACAGATACGCAGTATTTT. The chain carries TRBV11-2 and TRBJ2-3, with 8 bases fitting TRBD1. Unmatched junction bases numbered 8, after V lost 6 bases and J lost 0 bases. Germline CDR1 reads SGHAT; CDR2 reads FQNNGV. The CDR3 length is 16 residues.

The rearrangement links TRBV5-1 to TRBJ1-6; D remains unclear. Trimming took off 4 bases at V and 9 bases at J, with 17 bases between the two ends. Germline V gene data show CDR1 as SGHRS and CDR2 as YFSETQ. CDR3 length: 15 residues. In nucleotides, the CDR3 is TGCGCCAGCAGCGCCACAGCGGGCAGTGGTTCACCCCTCCACTTT. It specifies CASSATAGSGSPLHF. The whole variable domain, filled in from reference TRBV5-1 and TRBJ1-6, reads KAGVTQTPRYLIKTRGQQVTLSCSPISGHRSVSWYQQTPGQGLQFLFEYFSETQRNKGNFPGRFSGRQFSNSRSEMNVSTLELGDSALYLCASSATAGSGSPLHFGNGTRLTVT.

The rearrangement uses TRBV27 and TRBJ2-3, with TRBD2 matching over 10 bases. CDR1 is MNHEY, CDR2 SMNVEV, per germline (reference sequence). J lost 0 bases, V lost 5 bases, and 8 bases had no gene match. This CDR3 contains 17 residues. Written as DNA, the CDR3 is TGTGCCAGCAGTGCTTTAGCGGGAGGTTTTAGCACAGATACGCAGTATTTT. Its translation: CASSALAGGFSTDTQYF.

The chain recombines TRBV20-1 with TRBJ1-1, with D uncertain. The ends were cut back, 0 bases at V and 0 bases at J, with 14 bases in the middle. Germline V gene lookup returns CDR1 DFQATT and CDR2 SNEGSKA (reference sequence). The CDR3 is 16 residues long. The CDR3 is CSARDGGGTLNTEAFF. For the CDR3, the DNA is TGCAGTGCTAGAGACGGTGGAGGCACCTTGAACACTGAAGCTTTCTTT.

The rearrangement uses TRBV7-8 and TRBJ2-7; the D gene could be TRBD1 or TRBD2 (6 bases each). Germline CDR1 is SGHVS and CDR2 is FQNEAQ. Trimming stripped 2 bases from V and 6 bases from J, with 14 bases between. CDR3 length equals 14 residues. CDR3 protein: CASSLFGKGGEQYF. CDR3 nucleotide sequence: TGTGCCAGCAGCTTATTCGGGAAGGGGGGCGAGCAGTACTTC.